This TCR beta chain was documented in a study of T cells expressing NK-cell markers. General observations from the study: Dominant NKG2C+ clonotypes were found to form about 1.0-8% of CD8+ T cells in 5 or 6 donors.

The CDR3 has 14 residues. The germline V gene has CDR1 MNHNS and CDR2 SASEGT. TCRdb re-called the 5' RACE reads; one entry per CDR3 protein, DNA not given. The sample data list roughly 180,000 distinct CDR3 sequences. Of note for this clonotype: Its antigen is unidentified.

This receptor was taken from a woman aged 18 to 75 in good health. This chain links TRBV6-1 with TRBJ1-1; absent DNA, TCRdb's TRBD1 call cannot be checked. Sequencing used blood T cells: a sorted CD56 or NKG2C T cell subset, CD4+ or CD8+ T cells, or bulk PBMC T cells (not recorded which). The CDR3 region is CASSIPGAQTEAFF.